This T cell receptor beta chain was sequenced in a study of cytomegalovirus exposure and HLA in healthy donors. Study summary: Approximately 80 million unique TCRs from HLA-typed donors were held in an early data release. The study's findings and limits: Common viral pathogens seemed, in a later analysis, to connect with several of the most significant clusters. Segments of the TCR beta V type were, in most cases, productive about 87% or about 30% of the time in an earlier analysis.

The PCR contained 60 Vbeta and 13 Jbeta primers. TCRdb keeps only in-frame clones here, not all; method: immunoSEQ multiplex PCR. Here the sample spans about 120,000 clones, over 70% being singletons. This clone was seen only a few times. The antigen is unknown. V shed 5 bases, J shed 1 base, and the junction held 5 bases outside the gene matches. The CDR3 is made up of 15 amino acids. Germline CDR1 is MRHNA and CDR2 is SNTAGT. V gene TRBV6-4 combines with J gene TRBJ2-7, with 10 positions matching TRBD2. Material for sequencing was PBMCs. The source is a woman aged 50 to 60 in good health and CMV-seronegative. CDR3 amino acids: CASSPGLAVSYEQYF. In DNA form, the CDR3 reads TGTGCCAGCAGTCCTGGACTAGCGGTTTCCTACGAGCAGTACTTC.